Sequencing of this T cell receptor beta chain was carried out in a study of blood T cell repertoires in COVID-19. On the study more broadly: The United States, Italy and Spain were the sources of the acute and convalescent COVID-19 samples.

Data came from immunoSEQ multiplex PCR; TCRdb stores just in-frame clones and leaves some out. The table records about 120,000 clones, about three quarters of them present only once. This clone was observed once. Trimming took off 4 bases at V and 2 bases at J, with 15 bases between the two ends. CDR1 and CDR2 (germline): SGHDT, YYEEEE. This CDR3 comprises 16 residues. Material: peripheral blood. This chain connects TRBV5-6 to TRBJ1-4, with D possibly matching TRBD1 (5 bases). The clonotype was recovered from a man in his 70s with acute or convalescent COVID-19. Here the CDR3 DNA reads TGTGCCAGCAGCCCAGGGTGGAGGGGTACTAATGAAAAACTGTTTTTT. It is translated as CASSPGWRGTNEKLFF.